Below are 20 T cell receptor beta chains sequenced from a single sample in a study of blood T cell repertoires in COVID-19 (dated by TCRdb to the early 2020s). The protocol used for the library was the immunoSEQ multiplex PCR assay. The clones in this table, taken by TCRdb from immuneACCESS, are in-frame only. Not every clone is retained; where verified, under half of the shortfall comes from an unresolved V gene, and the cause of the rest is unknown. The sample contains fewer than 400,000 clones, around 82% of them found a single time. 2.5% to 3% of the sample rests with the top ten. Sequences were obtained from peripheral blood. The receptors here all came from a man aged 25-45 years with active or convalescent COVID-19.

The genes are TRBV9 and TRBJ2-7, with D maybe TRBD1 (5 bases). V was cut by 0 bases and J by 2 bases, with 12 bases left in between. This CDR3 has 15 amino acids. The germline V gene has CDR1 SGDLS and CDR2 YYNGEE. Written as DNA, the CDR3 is TGTGCCAGCAGCGTAGTAGGGGTCTTGACCTACGAGCAGTACTTC. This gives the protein CASSVVGVLTYEQYF.

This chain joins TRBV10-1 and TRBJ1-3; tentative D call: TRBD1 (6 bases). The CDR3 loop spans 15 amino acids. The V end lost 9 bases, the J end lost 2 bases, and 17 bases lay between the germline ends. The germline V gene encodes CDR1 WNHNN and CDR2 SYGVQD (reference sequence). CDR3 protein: CARGARGLAGNTIYF. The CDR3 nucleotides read TGCGCCAGGGGGGCGCGGGGGCTGGCTGGAAACACCATATATTTT.

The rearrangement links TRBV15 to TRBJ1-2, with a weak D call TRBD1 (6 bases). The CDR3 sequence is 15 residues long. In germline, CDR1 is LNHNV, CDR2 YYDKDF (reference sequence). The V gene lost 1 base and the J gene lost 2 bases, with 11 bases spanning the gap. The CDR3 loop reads CATSRGGLRNYGYTF. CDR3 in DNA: TGTGCCACCAGCAGAGGGGGGCTAAGGAACTATGGCTACACCTTC.

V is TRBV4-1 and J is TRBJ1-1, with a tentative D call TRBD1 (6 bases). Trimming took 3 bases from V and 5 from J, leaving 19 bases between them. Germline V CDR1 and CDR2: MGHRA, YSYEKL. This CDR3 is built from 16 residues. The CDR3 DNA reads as TGCGCCAGCAGCCAGTCGCCGGGGGGGGCGGAAACTGAAGCTTTCTTT. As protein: CASSQSPGGAETEAFF.

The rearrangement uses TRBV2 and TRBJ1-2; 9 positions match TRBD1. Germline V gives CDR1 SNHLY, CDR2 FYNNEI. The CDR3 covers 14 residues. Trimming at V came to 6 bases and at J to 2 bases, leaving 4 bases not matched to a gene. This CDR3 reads CASSADRGNYGYTF. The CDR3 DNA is TGTGCCAGCAGCGCGGACAGGGGAAACTATGGCTACACCTTC.

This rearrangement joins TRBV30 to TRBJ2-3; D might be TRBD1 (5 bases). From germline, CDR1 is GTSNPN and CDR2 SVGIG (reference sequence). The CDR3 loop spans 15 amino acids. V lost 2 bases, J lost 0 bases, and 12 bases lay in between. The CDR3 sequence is CAWSRGQGSTDTQYF. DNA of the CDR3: TGTGCCTGGAGTCGTGGGCAGGGTAGCACAGATACGCAGTATTTT.

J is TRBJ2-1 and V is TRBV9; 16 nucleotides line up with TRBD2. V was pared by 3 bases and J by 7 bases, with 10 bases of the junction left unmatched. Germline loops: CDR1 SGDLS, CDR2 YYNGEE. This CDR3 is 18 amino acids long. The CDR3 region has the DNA TGTGCCAGCAGCGGTGGGGGGACTAGCGGGAGGGCTGGGAATGAGCAGTTCTTC. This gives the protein CASSGGGTSGRAGNEQFF.

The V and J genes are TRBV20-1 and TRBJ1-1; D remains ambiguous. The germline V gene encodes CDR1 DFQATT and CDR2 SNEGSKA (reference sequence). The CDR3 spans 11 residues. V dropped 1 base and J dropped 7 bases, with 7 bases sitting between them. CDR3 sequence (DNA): TGCAGTGCTAGAGCATCCGGTGAAGCTTTCTTT. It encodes CSARASGEAFF.

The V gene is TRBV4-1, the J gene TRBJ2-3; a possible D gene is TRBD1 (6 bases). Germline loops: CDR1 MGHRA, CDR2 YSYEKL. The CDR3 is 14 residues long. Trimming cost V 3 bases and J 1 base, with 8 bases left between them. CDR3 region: CASSQRQGTDTQYF. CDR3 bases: TGCGCCAGCAGCCAGCGACAGGGCACAGATACGCAGTATTTT.

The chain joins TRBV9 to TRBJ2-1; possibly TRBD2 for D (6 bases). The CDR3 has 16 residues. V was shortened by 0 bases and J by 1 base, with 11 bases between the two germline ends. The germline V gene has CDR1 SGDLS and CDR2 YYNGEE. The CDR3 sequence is CASSVGDSLSYNEQFF. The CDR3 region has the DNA TGTGCCAGCAGCGTAGGGGACTCCCTTTCCTACAATGAGCAGTTCTTC.

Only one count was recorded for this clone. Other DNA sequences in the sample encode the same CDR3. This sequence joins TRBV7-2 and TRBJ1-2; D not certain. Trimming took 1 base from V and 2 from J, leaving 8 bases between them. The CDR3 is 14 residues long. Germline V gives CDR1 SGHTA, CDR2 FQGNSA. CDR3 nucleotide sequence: TGTGCCAGCAGCTTAGGCAGAATAAACTATGGCTACACCTTC. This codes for CASSLGRINYGYTF.

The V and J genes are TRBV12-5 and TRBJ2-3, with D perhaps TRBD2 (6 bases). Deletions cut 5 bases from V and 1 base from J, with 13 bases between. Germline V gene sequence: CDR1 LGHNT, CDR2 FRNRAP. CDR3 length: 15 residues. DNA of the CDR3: TGTGCTAGTGGTGGCGGGACGGTGGGCACAGATACGCAGTATTTT. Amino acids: CASGGGTVGTDTQYF.

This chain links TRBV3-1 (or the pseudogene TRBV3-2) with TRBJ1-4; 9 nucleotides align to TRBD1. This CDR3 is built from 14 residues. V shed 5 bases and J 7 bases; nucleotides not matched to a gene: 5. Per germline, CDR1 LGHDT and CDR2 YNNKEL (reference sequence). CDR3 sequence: CASSSSTGGEKLFF. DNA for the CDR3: TGTGCCAGCAGCTCTTCGACAGGGGGTGAAAAACTGTTTTTT.

CDR3 residues: CASSVGAGGLGTDTQYF. CDR3 nucleotide sequence: TGTGCCAGCAGCGTAGGTGCCGGAGGCTTGGGGACAGATACGCAGTATTTT. The chain links TRBV9 to TRBJ2-3; tentatively, D is TRBD2 (5 bases). Trimming left V 0 bases short and J 3 bases short, with 17 bases between. The CDR3 has 17 residues. Germline-derived CDR1 and CDR2 are SGDLS and YYNGEE.

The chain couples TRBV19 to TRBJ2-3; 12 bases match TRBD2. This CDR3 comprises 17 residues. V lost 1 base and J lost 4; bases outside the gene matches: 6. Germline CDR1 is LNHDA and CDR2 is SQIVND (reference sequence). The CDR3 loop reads CASSIVSPSGGADTQYF. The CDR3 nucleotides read TGTGCCAGTAGTATAGTTAGTCCTAGCGGGGGGGCAGATACGCAGTATTTT.

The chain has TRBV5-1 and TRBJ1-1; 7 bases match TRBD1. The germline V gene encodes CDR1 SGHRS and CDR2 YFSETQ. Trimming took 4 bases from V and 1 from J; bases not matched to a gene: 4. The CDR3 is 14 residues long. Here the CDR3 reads CASSASGGNTEAFF. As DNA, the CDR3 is TGCGCCAGCAGCGCTTCAGGGGGGAACACTGAAGCTTTCTTT.

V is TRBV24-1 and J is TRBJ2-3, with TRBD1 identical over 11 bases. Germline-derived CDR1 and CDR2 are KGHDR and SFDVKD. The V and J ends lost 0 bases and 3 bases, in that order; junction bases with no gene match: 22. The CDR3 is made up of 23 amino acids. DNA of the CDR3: TGTGCCACCAGTGATTTGCATGAAGGCGGGACAGGGGGAGTTTTTGGGAGGACAGATACGCAGTATTTT. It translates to CATSDLHEGGTGGVFGRTDTQYF.

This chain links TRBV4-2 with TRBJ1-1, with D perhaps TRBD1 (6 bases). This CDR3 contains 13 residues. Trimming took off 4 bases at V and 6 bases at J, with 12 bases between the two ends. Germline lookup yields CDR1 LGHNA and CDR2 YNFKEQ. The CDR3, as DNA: TGTGCCAGCAGCCTTGAACAGGGTCCTGAAGCTTTCTTT. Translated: CASSLEQGPEAFF.

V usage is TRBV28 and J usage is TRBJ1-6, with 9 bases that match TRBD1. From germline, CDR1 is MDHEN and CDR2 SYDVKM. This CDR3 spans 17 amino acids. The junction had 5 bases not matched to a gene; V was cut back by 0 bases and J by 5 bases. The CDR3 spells CASSLWGGQGDNSPLHF. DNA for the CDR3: TGTGCCAGCAGTTTATGGGGGGGACAGGGCGATAATTCACCCCTCCACTTT.

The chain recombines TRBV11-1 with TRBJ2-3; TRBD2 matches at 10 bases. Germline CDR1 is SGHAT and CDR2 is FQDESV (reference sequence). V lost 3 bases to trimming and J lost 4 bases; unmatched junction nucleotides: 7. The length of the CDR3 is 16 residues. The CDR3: CASSFLAGELADTQYF. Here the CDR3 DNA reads TGTGCCAGCAGCTTCCTAGCGGGAGAACTGGCAGATACGCAGTATTTT.